This T cell receptor (beta chain) was observed in a study of tumor-infiltrating lymphocytes in localized non-small cell lung cancer. Of note for this clone: Its antigen is unidentified.

Assay used: immunoSEQ multiplex PCR; TCRdb lists only in-frame clones, some missing. Of 5,500 to 8,000 clones in the sample, more than 70% were seen once. Whole-study findings and limits: No T-cell fraction difference was seen between IM1 and IM2 tumors.

The CDR3 has 15 amino acids. V lost 0 bases and J lost 6; bases outside the gene matches: 4. CDR1 and CDR2 from the germline V gene are SGHTA and FQGTGA. The sequence was collected from a human donor with non-small cell lung cancer. The source material was lung tumor tissue. J is TRBJ2-3 and V is TRBV7-3, with 9 bases lining up with TRBD2. The CDR3 coding sequence is TGTGCCAGCAGCTTAACGGGACTAGCAGCCGATACGCAGTATTTT. Encoded protein: CASSLTGLAADTQYF.